The 19 T cell receptor beta chains below come from one sample, sequenced in a study of radiotherapy plus CTLA-4 blockade in lung cancer. Using immunoSEQ multiplex PCR, the repertoire was profiled, and TCRdb retains in-frame clones only, with some absent. Of tens of thousands of clones listed, roughly 80% were seen once; the top ten hold about 7.3%. The sequencing here drew on peripheral blood, taken from a patient treated with radiotherapy plus ipilimumab. These receptors came from a human donor with non-small cell lung cancer who had stable disease on radiotherapy plus ipilimumab.

This chain joins TRBV7-2 and TRBJ1-4; the match to TRBD1 covers 8 bases. Germline V CDR1 and CDR2: SGHTA, FQGNSA. With V trimmed by 5 bases and J by 4 bases, 6 bases remained unmatched. The CDR3 runs 15 residues. The DNA of the CDR3 is TGTGCCAGCAGCAGAGGGACAGGTGTTAATGAAAAACTGTTTTTT. This translates into CASSRGTGVNEKLFF.

The chain carries TRBV25-1 and TRBJ1-5, with D perhaps matching TRBD1 (5 bases). The V gene's germline CDR1 is MGHDK and CDR2 SYGVNS. The CDR3 runs 15 residues. V lost 1 base to trimming and J lost 2 bases, with 9 bases between them. The CDR3 DNA sequence: TGTGCCAGCAGTGAATCGGGGGGGGGCAATCAGCCCCAGCATTTT. This codes for CASSESGGGNQPQHF.

This chain connects TRBV12-5 to TRBJ1-1; weak D call: TRBD1 (5 bases). CDR1 is LGHNT and CDR2 is FRNRAP in the germline V gene. V gave up 0 bases and J gave up 4 bases, with 12 bases separating them. This CDR3 has 15 residues. CDR3 protein: CASGLVLGVGTEAFF. For the CDR3, the DNA is TGTGCTAGTGGTTTGGTACTGGGGGTTGGCACTGAAGCTTTCTTT.

The chain has TRBV10-3 and TRBJ2-6; perhaps TRBD1 as D (5 bases). V shed 11 bases and J shed 0 bases, with 20 bases lying between them. This CDR3 has 17 residues. From germline, CDR1 is ENHRY and CDR2 SYGVKD. Here the CDR3 reads CAASLLGATSGANVLTF. The CDR3 coding sequence is TGTGCCGCCTCACTTCTAGGGGCCACCTCTGGGGCCAACGTCCTGACTTTC.

This clone was observed a handful of times. This chain uses TRBV6-5 with TRBJ2-2, with 8 bases aligning to TRBD1. The CDR3 runs 14 residues. Germline CDR1 and CDR2: MNHEY and SVGAGI. Trimming removed 8 bases from V and 3 bases from J; junction bases left unmatched: 5. DNA of the CDR3: TGTGCCAGCCGTGGACAGGGAGACACCGGGGAGCTGTTTTTT. As protein: CASRGQGDTGELFF.

This sequence joins TRBV18 and TRBJ2-1, with D unresolved. The CDR3 is 14 amino acids. The V and J ends lost 4 bases and 12 bases respectively, with 19 bases between them. The germline V gene has CDR1 KGHSH and CDR2 LQKENI. The DNA for the CDR3 is TGTGCCAGCTCACTAACTTTGGACCCCCGAGCGCAGTTCTTC. Translating it yields CASSLTLDPRAQFF.

DNA for the CDR3: TGTGCCAGCTCACCAACTAACCCAGGGGCGAATGAAAAACTGTTTTTT. Protein product: CASSPTNPGANEKLFF. The chain combines TRBV18 with TRBJ1-4; TRBD1 is a possible D gene (6 bases). The CDR3 covers 16 residues. The V gene lost 2 bases and the J gene lost 5 bases, with 15 bases spanning the gap. Germline V gene data show CDR1 as KGHSH and CDR2 as LQKENI.

This clone is a singleton in its sample. The V call is TRBV7-9, the J call TRBJ1-4, with D tentatively TRBD1 (5 bases). CDR1 is SEHNR and CDR2 is FQNEAQ in the germline V gene (reference sequence). Trimming removed 5 bases from V and 8 bases from J, with 18 bases in between. The CDR3 is 15 amino acids. This CDR3 is CASSPWTTADEKLFF. The DNA of the CDR3 is TGTGCCAGCAGCCCATGGACAACTGCCGACGAAAAACTGTTTTTT.

The V call is TRBV6-1, the J call TRBJ2-5; 9 nucleotides agree with TRBD2. The CDR3 length is 17 residues. The J segment lost 7 bases and the V segment lost 0 bases, leaving 12 bases of the junction unmatched. Germline V gives CDR1 MNHNS, CDR2 SASEGT. The CDR3 DNA reads TGTGCCAGCAGTGAAGCTTTTGGCGGGGGGGCCACAGGGACCCAGTACTTC. This encodes CASSEAFGGGATGTQYF.

J is TRBJ2-7 and V is TRBV25-1; a possible D gene is TRBD2 (6 bases). In germline, CDR1 is MGHDK, CDR2 SYGVNS. The CDR3 loop spans 15 amino acids. Trimming removed 1 base from V and 4 bases from J, with 14 bases in between. The CDR3 DNA sequence: TGTGCCAGCAGTGAATGGAGGGTTTCTAGGTACGAGCAGTACTTC. Protein: CASSEWRVSRYEQYF.

The chain carries TRBV4-3 and TRBJ2-3, with unresolved D. In germline, CDR1 is LGHNA, CDR2 YSLEER. Deletions cut 4 bases from V and 2 bases from J, with 7 bases between. This CDR3 comprises 13 residues. The chain's CDR3 is CASSRTVTDTQYF. CDR3 in DNA: TGCGCCAGCAGCCGGACCGTCACAGATACGCAGTATTTT.

For this clone: This CDR3 is also generated by other DNA sequences in the sample. The chain combines TRBV5-1 with TRBJ1-2; a possible D gene is TRBD1 (5 bases). CDR1 and CDR2 from the germline V gene are SGHRS and YFSETQ. V was pared by 1 base and J by 2 bases, with 9 bases between. This CDR3 is built from 14 residues. CDR3 in amino acids: CASSLSPGNYGYTF. Here the CDR3 DNA reads TGCGCCAGCAGCTTGTCCCCAGGGAACTATGGCTACACCTTC. The full variable domain, completed using reference TRBV5-1 and TRBJ1-2, is KAGVTQTPRYLIKTRGQQVTLSCSPISGHRSVSWYQQTPGQGLQFLFEYFSETQRNKGNFPGRFSGRQFSNSRSEMNVSTLELGDSALYLCASSLSPGNYGYTFGSGTRLTVV.

The chain joins TRBV5-6 to TRBJ2-1, with D possibly TRBD1 on 6 matching bases. Germline CDR1 reads SGHDT; CDR2 reads YYEEEE. Trimming pared 0 bases from V and 10 bases from J, leaving 17 bases between. The length of the CDR3 is 15 residues. Here the CDR3 DNA reads TGTGCCAGCAGCTTGGACAGGGCAACGTTGAGGGAGCAGTTCTTC. Translation gives CASSLDRATLREQFF.

This clone was counted only a few times. The rearrangement uses TRBV7-2 and TRBJ2-1; a weak D match, TRBD1 (5 bases). This CDR3 has 15 amino acids. Trimming cost V 0 bases and J 4 bases, with 10 bases left between them. Germline CDR1 SGHTA, CDR2 FQGNSA. The CDR3 DNA reads as TGTGCCAGCAGCTTAGCTGGGGCCAGATACAATGAGCAGTTCTTC. It yields the protein CASSLAGARYNEQFF.

The chain recombines TRBV14 with TRBJ1-1; the match to TRBD1 covers 8 bases. The CDR3 consists of 13 residues. The V and J ends lost 5 bases and 4 bases, in that order; junction bases with no gene match: 3. Germline V gene lookup returns CDR1 SGHDN and CDR2 FVKESK. In DNA, the CDR3 is TGTGCCAGCAGCACAACAGGGGGCACTGAAGCTTTCTTT. Its translation: CASSTTGGTEAFF.

The chain recombines TRBV5-1 with TRBJ2-7; D possibly matches TRBD1 or TRBD2 (5 bases each). CDR3 size: 14 residues. Germline CDR1 SGHRS, CDR2 YFSETQ. Trimming left V 0 bases short and J 0 bases short, with 7 bases between. DNA of the CDR3: TGCGCCAGCAGCTTGGGGGGGAGCTCCTACGAGCAGTACTTC. Amino acid sequence: CASSLGGSSYEQYF. Variable domain in full (rest from reference TRBV5-1 and TRBJ2-7): KAGVTQTPRYLIKTRGQQVTLSCSPISGHRSVSWYQQTPGQGLQFLFEYFSETQRNKGNFPGRFSGRQFSNSRSEMNVSTLELGDSALYLCASSLGGSSYEQYFGPGTRLTVT.

J is TRBJ1-4 and V is TRBV27; 7 bases fit TRBD1. Germline V gene data show CDR1 as MNHEY and CDR2 as SMNVEV (reference sequence). The J segment lost 4 bases and the V segment lost 4 bases, leaving 3 bases of the junction unmatched. The CDR3 contains 14 residues. DNA of the CDR3: TGTGCCAGCAGTTCGGGACAGCTTAATGAAAAACTGTTTTTT. Its translation: CASSSGQLNEKLFF.

The rearrangement joins TRBV6-1 to TRBJ1-2; 7 bases fit TRBD1. The V segment lost 5 bases and the J segment 8 bases; nucleotides outside the gene matches: 5. CDR1 and CDR2 (germline): MNHNS, SASEGT. This CDR3 is 12 amino acids long. The CDR3 spells CASSPHRGGYTF. The CDR3 DNA follows: TGTGCCAGCAGTCCTCACAGGGGCGGCTACACCTTC.

The CDR3 is CASSTSQGYEQYV. The CDR3 bases are TGTGCCAGCAGTACCTCACAGGGTTACGAGCAGTACGTC. The chain is built from TRBV27 and TRBJ2-7; possibly TRBD1 for D (6 bases). Germline V CDR1 and CDR2: MNHEY, SMNVEV (reference sequence). The CDR3 runs 13 residues. V gave up 5 bases and J gave up 4 bases, with 12 bases separating them.